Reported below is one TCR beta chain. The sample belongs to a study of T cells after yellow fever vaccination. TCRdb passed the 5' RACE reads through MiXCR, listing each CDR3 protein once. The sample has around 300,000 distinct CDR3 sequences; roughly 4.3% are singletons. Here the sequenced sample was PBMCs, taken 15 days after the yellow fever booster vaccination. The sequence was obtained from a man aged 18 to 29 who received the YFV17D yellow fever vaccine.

The chain's CDR3 is CASSLRQGAGTQYF. In DNA form, the CDR3 reads TGCGCCAGCAGCCTCCGACAGGGGGCTGGGACCCAGTACTTC. The rearrangement uses TRBV5-1 and TRBJ2-5; 10 bases agree with TRBD1. V shed 4 bases, J shed 7 bases, and the junction held 7 bases outside the gene matches. The CDR3 covers 14 residues. CDR1 and CDR2 from the germline V gene are SGHRS and YFSETQ.